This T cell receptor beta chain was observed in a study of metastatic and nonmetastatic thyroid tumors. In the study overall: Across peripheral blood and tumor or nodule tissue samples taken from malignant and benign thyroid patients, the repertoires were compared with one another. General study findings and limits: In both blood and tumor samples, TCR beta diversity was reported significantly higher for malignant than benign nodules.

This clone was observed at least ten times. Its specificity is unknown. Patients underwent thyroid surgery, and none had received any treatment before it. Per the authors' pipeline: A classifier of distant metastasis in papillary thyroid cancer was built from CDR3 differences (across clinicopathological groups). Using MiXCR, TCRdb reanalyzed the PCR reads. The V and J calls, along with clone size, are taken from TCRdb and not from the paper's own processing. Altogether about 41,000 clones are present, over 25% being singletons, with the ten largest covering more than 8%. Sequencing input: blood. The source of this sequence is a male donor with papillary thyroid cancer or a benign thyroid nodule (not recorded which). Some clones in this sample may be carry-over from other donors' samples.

The CDR3 loop is CSATQDRGQPQHF. Written as DNA, the CDR3 is TGCAGTGCTACCCAAGACAGGGGCCAGCCCCAGCATTTT. The chain has TRBV20-1 and TRBJ1-5, with 8 nucleotides matching TRBD1. The CDR3 runs 13 residues. Germline V CDR1 and CDR2: DFQATT, SNEGSKA (reference sequence). J lost 7 bases, V lost 4 bases, and 6 bases had no gene match.